The text below deals with one T cell receptor beta chain. This receptor's antigen is unknown. Per-base quality was not reported, and no clone a single base away is much larger than it. This sample stems from a study of T cell changes during pregnancy in multiple sclerosis (dated by TCRdb to between 2018 and 2021). Concerning the study at large: In women with multiple sclerosis, the researchers looked at how the T cell repertoire shifted as pregnancy progressed.

The receptor library was made with the immunoSEQ multiplex PCR assay. TCRdb took over this immuneACCESS table, retaining in-frame rearrangements with V and J assigned. Such tables are incomplete; in checked studies, under half of the missing clones stem from an unresolved V gene, and the remainder is unexplained. Here the sample has 26,000 or so clones; 75% to 95% occur a single time. Clones ranked in the top ten supply more than 5% of the sample. The sequences come from CD8+ T cells from peripheral blood mononuclear cells, collected before pregnancy. The sequence derives from a female donor with multiple sclerosis, enrolled in a pregnancy study.

CDR3 loop: CASSELAGVTGELFF. The nucleotides read TGTGCCAGCAGTGAGCTAGCGGGAGTCACCGGGGAGCTGTTTTTT. The rearranged chain carries TRBV6-4 and TRBJ2-2; 10 of the junction bases match TRBD2. Reading the germline V gene gives CDR1 MRHNA and CDR2 SNTAGT. V ends up 3 bases short and J 4 bases short, with an unmatched junction base count of 2. Including cysteine and phenylalanine, the CDR3 has 15 amino acids. The DNA shown is the 45-base CDR3, in frame from base 1.